This T cell receptor beta chain was sequenced in a study of OX40 agonist ivuxolimab in advanced cancers. Libraries were prepared by immunoSEQ multiplex PCR; TCRdb keeps only in-frame clonotypes and omits some of them. The data hold 91,000 or so clones, with around 94% observed a single time. V shed 4 bases and J shed 4 bases, with 13 bases lying between them. The CDR3 contains 15 residues. Germline V gives CDR1 SGHAT, CDR2 FQNNGV. This clonotype was obtained from an adult with an advanced solid tumor such as melanoma, head and neck, liver or kidney cancer. The chain uses TRBV11-2 and TRBJ2-2; D is uncertain. The input for sequencing was CD4+ or CD8+ T cells sorted from blood, taken in a trial of the OX40 agonist ivuxolimab. CDR3 protein: CASSSPRQITGELFF. CDR3 in DNA: TGTGCCAGCAGCTCCCCCCGCCAGATCACCGGGGAGCTGTTTTTT.